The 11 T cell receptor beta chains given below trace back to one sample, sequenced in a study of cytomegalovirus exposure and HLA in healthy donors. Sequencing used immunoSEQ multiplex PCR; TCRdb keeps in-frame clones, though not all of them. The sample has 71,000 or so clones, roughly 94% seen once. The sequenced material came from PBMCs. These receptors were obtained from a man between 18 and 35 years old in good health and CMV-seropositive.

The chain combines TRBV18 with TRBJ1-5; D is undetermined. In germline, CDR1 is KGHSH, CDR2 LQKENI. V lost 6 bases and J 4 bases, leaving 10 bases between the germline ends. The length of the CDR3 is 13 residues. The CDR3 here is CASSQDINQPQHF. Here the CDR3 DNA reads TGTGCCAGCTCCCAAGACATAAATCAGCCCCAGCATTTT.

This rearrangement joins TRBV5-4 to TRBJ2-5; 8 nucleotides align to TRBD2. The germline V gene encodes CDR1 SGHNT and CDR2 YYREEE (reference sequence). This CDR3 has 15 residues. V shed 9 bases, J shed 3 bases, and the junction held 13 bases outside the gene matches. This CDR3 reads CATQRASGWEETQYF. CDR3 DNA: TGTGCCACTCAGAGGGCTAGCGGGTGGGAAGAGACCCAGTACTTC. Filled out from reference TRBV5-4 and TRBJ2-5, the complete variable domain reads ETGVTQSPTHLIKTRGQQVTLRCSSQSGHNTVSWYQQALGQGPQFIFQYYREEENGRGNFPPRFSGLQFPNYSSELNVNALELDDSALYLCATQRASGWEETQYFGPGTRLLVL.

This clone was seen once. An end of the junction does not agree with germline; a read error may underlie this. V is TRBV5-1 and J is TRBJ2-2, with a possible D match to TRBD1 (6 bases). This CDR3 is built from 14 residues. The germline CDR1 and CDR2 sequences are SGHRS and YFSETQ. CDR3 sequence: CASSLDRNTGELFF. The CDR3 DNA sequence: TGCGCCAGCAGTTTGGACAGGAACACCGGGGAGCTGTTTTTT.

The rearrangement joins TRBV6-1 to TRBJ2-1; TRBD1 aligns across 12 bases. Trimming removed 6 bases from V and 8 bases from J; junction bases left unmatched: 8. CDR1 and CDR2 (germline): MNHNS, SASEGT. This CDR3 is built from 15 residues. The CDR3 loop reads CASSLGQGARDEQFF. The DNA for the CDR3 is TGTGCCAGCAGCCTGGGACAGGGGGCCCGAGATGAGCAGTTCTTC.

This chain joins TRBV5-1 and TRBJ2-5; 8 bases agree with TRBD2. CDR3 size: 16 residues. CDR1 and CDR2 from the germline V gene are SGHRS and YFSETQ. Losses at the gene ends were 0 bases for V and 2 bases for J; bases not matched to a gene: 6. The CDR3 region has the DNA TGCGCCAGCAGCTTGGGCGGTAGCGGGGTACAAGAGACCCAGTACTTC. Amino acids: CASSLGGSGVQETQYF.

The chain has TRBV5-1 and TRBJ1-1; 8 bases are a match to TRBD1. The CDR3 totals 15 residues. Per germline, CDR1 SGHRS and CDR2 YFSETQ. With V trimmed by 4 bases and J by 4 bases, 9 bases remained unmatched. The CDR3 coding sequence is TGCGCCAGCAGCAATGGACAGGGTGGCGGCACTGAAGCTTTCTTT. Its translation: CASSNGQGGGTEAFF.

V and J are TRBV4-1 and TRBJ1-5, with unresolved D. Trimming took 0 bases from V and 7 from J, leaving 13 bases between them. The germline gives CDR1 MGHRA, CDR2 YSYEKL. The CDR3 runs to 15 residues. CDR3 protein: CASSQDSTVGQPQHF. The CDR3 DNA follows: TGCGCCAGCAGCCAAGATTCCACGGTCGGGCAGCCCCAGCATTTT.

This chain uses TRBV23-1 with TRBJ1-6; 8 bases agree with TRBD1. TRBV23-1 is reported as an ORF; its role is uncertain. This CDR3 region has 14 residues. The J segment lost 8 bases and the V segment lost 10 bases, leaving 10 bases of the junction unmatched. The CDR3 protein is CANAKDRVHSPLHF. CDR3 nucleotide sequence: TGCGCCAACGCGAAGGACAGGGTCCATTCACCCCTCCACTTT.

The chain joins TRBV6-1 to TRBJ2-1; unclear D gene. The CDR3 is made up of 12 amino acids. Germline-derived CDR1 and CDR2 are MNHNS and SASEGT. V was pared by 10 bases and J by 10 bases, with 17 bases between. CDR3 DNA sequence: TGTGCCACCTCCCTCAGCGACTGGGAGCAGTTCTTC. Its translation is CATSLSDWEQFF.

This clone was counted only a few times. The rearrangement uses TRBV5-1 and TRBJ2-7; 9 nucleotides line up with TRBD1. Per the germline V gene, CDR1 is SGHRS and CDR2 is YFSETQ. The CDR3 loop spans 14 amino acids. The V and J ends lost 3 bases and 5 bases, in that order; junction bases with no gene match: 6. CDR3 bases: TGCGCCAGCAGCTCGGGGACAGGGCAGCACGAGCAGTACTTC. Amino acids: CASSSGTGQHEQYF.

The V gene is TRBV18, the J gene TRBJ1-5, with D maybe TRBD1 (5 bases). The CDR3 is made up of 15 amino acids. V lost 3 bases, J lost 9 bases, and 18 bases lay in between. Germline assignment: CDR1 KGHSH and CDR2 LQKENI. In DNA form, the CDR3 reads TGTGCCAGCTCACCTCCCCAGGGAGGAGACGGGCCCCAGCATTTT. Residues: CASSPPQGGDGPQHF.